This T cell receptor (beta chain) was documented in a study of blood T cells in healthy people across ages. The second PCR ran roughly 7 to 11 cycles with a sample-barcoded 5' primer and J-beta primers. Unique molecular identifiers of 12 random nucleotides labeled each cDNA. TCRdb re-analysed the 5' RACE reads in MiXCR, keeping a single row per CDR3 protein. This sample has some 880,000 distinct CDR3 sequences, with roughly 40% found just once. Isolation yielded PBMCs, at least 6 million per sample, in every case. The CDR3 spans 12 residues. Trimming took 4 bases from V and 6 from J, leaving 10 bases between them. Germline V gives CDR1 SNHLY, CDR2 FYNNEI. The sample holds many counts of this clonotype.

The sequenced material came from blood. This clonotype was sampled from a man between 18 and 29 years old in good health. The chain is built from TRBV2 and TRBJ2-7; the D is unclear. The CDR3 bases are TGTGCCAGCAGTGTGGACGGTGGCGAGCAGTACTTC. Encoded protein: CASSVDGGEQYF.